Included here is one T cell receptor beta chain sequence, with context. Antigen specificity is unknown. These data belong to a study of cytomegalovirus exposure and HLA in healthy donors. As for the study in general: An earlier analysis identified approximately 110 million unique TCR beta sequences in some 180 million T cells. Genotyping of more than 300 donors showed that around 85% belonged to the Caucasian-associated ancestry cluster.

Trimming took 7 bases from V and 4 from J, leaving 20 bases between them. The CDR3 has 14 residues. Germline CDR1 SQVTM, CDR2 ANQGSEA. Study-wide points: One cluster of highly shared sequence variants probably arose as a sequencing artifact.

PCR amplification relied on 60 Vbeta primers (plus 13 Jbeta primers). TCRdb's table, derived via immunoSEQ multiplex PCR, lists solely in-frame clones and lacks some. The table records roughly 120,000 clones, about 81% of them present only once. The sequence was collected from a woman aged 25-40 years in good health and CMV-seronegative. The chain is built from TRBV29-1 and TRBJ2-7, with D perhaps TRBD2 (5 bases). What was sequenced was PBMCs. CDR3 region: CSAYLGKSGYEQYF. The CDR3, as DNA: TGCAGCGCTTACCTCGGAAAATCGGGATACGAGCAGTACTTC.